This T cell receptor (beta chain) was identified in a study of shared clonotypes between healthy human individuals. General observations from the study: It was the few donors that limited the genetic and exposure-history diversity represented. Estimated richness was generally greater in naive than memory subsets.

Naive-designated CD8 cells lacked CD45RO, were positively enriched for CCR7, and omitted terminally differentiated effector memory CD45RA+ cells. Adult donors, all healthy and HIV-negative, had no recent acute infections or vaccinations. As for this clone: Its target is unknown. Different DNA sequences within this sample yield the same CDR3.

Per the study methods: Sequence data from immunoSEQ were junction-only and lacked quality scores; consequently, filtering differed. Profiling relied on immunoSEQ multiplex PCR, and the TCRdb table lists in-frame clones only, not all of them. V, J and clone size are taken as reported in that table, and D and trimming were inferred from the DNA itself. Of about 2.1 million clones in the sample, approximately 94% were seen once. V was clipped by 1 base and J by 2 bases, with 8 bases between them. Per the germline V gene, CDR1 is LNHDA and CDR2 is SQIVND (reference sequence). This CDR3 spans 14 amino acids.

The sample was naive CD8+ T cells from PBMCs. This clonotype originated in a man younger than 35 in good health. Some clones in this sample may be carry-over from other donors' samples. The chain joins TRBV19 to TRBJ1-1; D call uncertain. The CDR3 sequence: CASSIVPGNTEAFF. CDR3 DNA sequence: TGTGCCAGTAGTATAGTCCCGGGCAACACTGAAGCTTTCTTT.